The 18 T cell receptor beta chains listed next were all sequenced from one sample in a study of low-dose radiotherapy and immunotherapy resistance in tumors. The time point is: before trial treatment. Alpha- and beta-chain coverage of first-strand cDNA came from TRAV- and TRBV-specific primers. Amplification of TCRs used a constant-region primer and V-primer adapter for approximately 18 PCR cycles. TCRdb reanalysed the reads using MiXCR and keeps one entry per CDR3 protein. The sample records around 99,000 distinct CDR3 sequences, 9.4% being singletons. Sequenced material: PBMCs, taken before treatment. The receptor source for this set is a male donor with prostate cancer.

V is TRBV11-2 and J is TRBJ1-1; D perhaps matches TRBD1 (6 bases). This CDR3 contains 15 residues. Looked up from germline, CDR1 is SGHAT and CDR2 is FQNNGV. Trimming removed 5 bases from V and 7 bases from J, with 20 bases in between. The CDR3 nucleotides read TGTGCCAGCAGCCCCCGGCAGGGGATCTCTGGTGAAGCTTTCTTT. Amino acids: CASSPRQGISGEAFF.

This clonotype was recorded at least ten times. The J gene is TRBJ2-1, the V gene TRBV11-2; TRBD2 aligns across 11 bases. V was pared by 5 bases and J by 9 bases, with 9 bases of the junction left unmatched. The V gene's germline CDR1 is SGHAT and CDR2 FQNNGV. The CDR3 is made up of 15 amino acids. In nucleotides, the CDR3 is TGTGCCAGCAGCAAAACTAGCGGGAGTGACGCTGAGCAGTTCTTC. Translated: CASSKTSGSDAEQFF.

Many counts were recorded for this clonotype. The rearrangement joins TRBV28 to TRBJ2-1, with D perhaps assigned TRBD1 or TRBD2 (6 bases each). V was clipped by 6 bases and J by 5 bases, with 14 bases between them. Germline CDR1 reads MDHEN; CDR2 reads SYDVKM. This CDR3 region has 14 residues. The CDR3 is CASREGHTNNEQFF. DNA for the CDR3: TGTGCCAGCAGGGAGGGACACACTAACAATGAGCAGTTCTTC.

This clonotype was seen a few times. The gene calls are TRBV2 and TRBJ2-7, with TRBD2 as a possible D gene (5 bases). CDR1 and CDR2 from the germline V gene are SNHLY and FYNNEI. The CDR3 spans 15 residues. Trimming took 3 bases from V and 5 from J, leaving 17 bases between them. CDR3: CASSDDGIGFDEQYF. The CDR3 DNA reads TGTGCCAGCAGTGATGACGGGATTGGGTTCGACGAGCAGTACTTC.

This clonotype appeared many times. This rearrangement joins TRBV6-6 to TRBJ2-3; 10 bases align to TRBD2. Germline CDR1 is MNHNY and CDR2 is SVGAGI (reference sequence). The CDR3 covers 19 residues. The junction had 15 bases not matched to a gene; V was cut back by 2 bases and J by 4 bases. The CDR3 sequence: CASSYRLPGAGGFSDTQYF. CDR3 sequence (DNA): TGTGCCAGCAGTTACAGGCTGCCGGGAGCGGGAGGGTTCTCAGATACGCAGTATTTT.

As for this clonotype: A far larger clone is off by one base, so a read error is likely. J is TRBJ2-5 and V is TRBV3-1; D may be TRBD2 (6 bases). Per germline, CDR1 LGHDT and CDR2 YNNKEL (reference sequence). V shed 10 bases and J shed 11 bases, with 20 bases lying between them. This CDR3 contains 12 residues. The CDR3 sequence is CATEGSGNEQYF. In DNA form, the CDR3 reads TGTGCCACGGAGGGATCGGGCAATGAGCAGTACTTC.

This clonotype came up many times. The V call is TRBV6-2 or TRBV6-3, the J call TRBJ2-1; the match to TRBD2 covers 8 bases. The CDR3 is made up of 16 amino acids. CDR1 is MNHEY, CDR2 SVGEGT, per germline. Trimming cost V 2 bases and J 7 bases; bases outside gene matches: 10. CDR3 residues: CASSYRTSWSGNEQFF. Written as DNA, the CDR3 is TGTGCCAGCAGTTACCGGACTAGCTGGTCTGGTAATGAGCAGTTCTTC.

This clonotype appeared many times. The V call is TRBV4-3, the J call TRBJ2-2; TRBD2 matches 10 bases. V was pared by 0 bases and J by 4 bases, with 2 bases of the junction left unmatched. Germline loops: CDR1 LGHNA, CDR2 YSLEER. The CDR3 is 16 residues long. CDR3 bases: TGCGCCAGCAGCCAAGACAGCGGGAGGGCCACCGGGGAGCTGTTTTTT. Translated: CASSQDSGRATGELFF.

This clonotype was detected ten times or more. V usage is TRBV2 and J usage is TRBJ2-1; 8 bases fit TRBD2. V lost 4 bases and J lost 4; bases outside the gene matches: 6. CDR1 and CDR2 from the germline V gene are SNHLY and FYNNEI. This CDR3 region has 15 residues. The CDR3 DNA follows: TGTGCCAGCAGTGTCCCTAGCGGGTTGTACAATGAGCAGTTCTTC. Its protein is CASSVPSGLYNEQFF.

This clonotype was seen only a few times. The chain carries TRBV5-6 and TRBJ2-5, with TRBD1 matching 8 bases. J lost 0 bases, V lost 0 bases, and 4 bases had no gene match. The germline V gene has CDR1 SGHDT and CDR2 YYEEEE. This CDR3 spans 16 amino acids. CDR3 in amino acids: CASSLAAQGDQETQYF. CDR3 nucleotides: TGTGCCAGCAGCTTGGCCGCACAGGGGGACCAAGAGACCCAGTACTTC.

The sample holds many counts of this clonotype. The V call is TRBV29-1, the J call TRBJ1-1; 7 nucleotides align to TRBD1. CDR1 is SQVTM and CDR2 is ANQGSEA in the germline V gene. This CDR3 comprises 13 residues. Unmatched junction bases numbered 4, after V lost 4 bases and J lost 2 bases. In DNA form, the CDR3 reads TGCAGCGTTGTATCAGGGGGTAACACTGAAGCTTTCTTT. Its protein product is CSVVSGGNTEAFF. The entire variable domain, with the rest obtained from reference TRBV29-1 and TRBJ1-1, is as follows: SAVISQKPSRDICQRGTSLTIQCQVDSQVTMMFWYRQQPGQSLTLIATANQGSEATYESGFVIDKFPISRPNLTFSTLTVSNMSPEDSSIYLCSVVSGGNTEAFFGQGTRLTVV.

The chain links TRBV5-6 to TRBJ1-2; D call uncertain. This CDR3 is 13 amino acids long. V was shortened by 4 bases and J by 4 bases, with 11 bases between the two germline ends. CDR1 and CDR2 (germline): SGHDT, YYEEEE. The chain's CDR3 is CASSISNVYGYTF. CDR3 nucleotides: TGTGCCAGCAGCATCTCCAACGTCTATGGCTACACCTTC.

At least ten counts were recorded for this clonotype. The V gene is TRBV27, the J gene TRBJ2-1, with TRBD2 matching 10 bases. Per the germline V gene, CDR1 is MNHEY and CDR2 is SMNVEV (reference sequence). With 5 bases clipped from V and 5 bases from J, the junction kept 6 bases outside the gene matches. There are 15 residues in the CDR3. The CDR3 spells CASSPSGRVHNEQFF. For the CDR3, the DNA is TGTGCCAGCAGTCCCAGCGGGAGGGTACACAATGAGCAGTTCTTC.

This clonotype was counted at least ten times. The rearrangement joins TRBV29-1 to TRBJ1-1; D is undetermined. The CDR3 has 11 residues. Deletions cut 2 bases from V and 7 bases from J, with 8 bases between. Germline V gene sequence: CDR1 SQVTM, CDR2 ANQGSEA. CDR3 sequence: CSVENGFEAFF. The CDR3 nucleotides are TGCAGCGTTGAAAACGGTTTTGAAGCTTTCTTT.

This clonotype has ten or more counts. The CDR3 DNA follows: TGTGCCAGCAGCGTGTTGGGGACTGATAATTCACCCCTCCACTTT. Translation gives CASSVLGTDNSPLHF. The rearrangement links TRBV7-2 to TRBJ1-6, with TRBD1 as a possible D gene (5 bases). V shed 5 bases and J shed 5 bases, with 13 bases lying between them. Looked up from germline, CDR1 is SGHTA and CDR2 is FQGNSA. The CDR3 has 15 amino acids.

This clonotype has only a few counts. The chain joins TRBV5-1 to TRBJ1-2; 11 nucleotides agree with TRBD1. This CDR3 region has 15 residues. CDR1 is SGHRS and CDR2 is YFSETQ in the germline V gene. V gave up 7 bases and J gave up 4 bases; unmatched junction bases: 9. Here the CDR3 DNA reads TGCGCCAGCCAAGAGGACGGGACAGGGGGCTATGGCTACACCTTC. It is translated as CASQEDGTGGYGYTF.

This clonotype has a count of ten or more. CDR3 sequence (DNA): TGCGCCAGCAGCCAAGTCGGGGCGTCGAATGAAAAACTGTTTTTT. Amino acid sequence: CASSQVGASNEKLFF. The chain is built from TRBV4-1 and TRBJ1-4; possible D gene TRBD1, 5 bases. The germline V gene has CDR1 MGHRA and CDR2 YSYEKL. V lost 1 base and J 5 bases, leaving 11 bases between the germline ends. The CDR3 is made up of 15 amino acids.

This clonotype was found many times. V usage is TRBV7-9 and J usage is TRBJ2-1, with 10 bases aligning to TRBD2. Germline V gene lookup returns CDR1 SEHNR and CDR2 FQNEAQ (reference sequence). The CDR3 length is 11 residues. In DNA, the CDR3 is TGTAAACTAGCGGGAAATAATGAGCAGTTCTTC. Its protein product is CKLAGNNEQFF.